The 23 T cell receptor beta chains given below trace back to one sample, sequenced in a study of T-cell memory formation after mild COVID-19. TCRdb passed the 5' RACE reads through MiXCR, listing each CDR3 protein once. The sample lists hundreds of thousands of distinct CDR3 sequences, roughly 20% occurring once. The sequenced sample was PBMCs or a T cell subset sorted from them (not recorded which). The origin of the receptors is an adult woman who had mild COVID-19 (a few samples of this study predate the infection). Cell type and time point are not known.

This clonotype was seen more than once but under ten times. This chain joins TRBV19 and TRBJ2-1; D is unclear. The CDR3 spans 11 residues. The V gene lost 7 bases and the J gene lost 7 bases, with 8 bases spanning the gap. Germline V gives CDR1 LNHDA, CDR2 SQIVND (reference sequence). CDR3 protein: CASTWGNEQFF. CDR3 DNA sequence: TGTGCCAGTACATGGGGAAATGAGCAGTTCTTC. Complete variable domain (other parts from reference TRBV19 and TRBJ2-1): DGGITQSPKYLFRKEGQNVTLSCEQNLNHDAMYWYRQDPGQGLRLIYYSQIVNDFQKGDIAEGYSVSREKKESFPLTVTSAQKNPTAFYLCASTWGNEQFFGPGTRLTVL.

The chain recombines TRBV7-9 with TRBJ1-1; 8 nucleotides match TRBD1. Looked up from germline, CDR1 is SEHNR and CDR2 is FQNEAQ (reference sequence). V lost 4 bases, J lost 3 bases, and 10 bases stayed unmatched. The CDR3 loop spans 16 amino acids. The CDR3 region is CASSYTSQGADTEAFF. The CDR3 DNA sequence: TGTGCCAGCAGCTATACGTCTCAGGGGGCGGACACTGAAGCTTTCTTT.

The chain combines TRBV27 with TRBJ2-1; a weak D match, TRBD2 (6 bases). Germline V gene data show CDR1 as MNHEY and CDR2 as SMNVEV (reference sequence). Trimming pared 4 bases from V and 9 bases from J, leaving 25 bases between. This CDR3 contains 17 residues. CDR3 sequence: CASSSWDPGEAVGEQFF. CDR3 DNA sequence: TGTGCCAGCAGTTCATGGGACCCGGGAGAGGCGGTGGGTGAGCAGTTCTTC.

This clonotype was counted only a few times. The chain combines TRBV6-2 or TRBV6-3 with TRBJ1-2, with D possibly being TRBD1 (5 bases). V lost 7 bases and J lost 3, with 12 bases in between. In germline, CDR1 is MNHEY, CDR2 SVGEGT. The CDR3 totals 13 residues. The CDR3 sequence: CASTPRDDYGYTF. The CDR3 DNA is TGTGCCAGCACTCCCAGGGATGACTATGGCTACACCTTC.

Only a few counts were recorded for this clonotype. The chain recombines TRBV6-6 with TRBJ2-1; 10 nucleotides align to TRBD2. This CDR3 contains 17 residues. The germline gives CDR1 MNHNY, CDR2 SVGAGI (reference sequence). After removal of 2 bases from V and 4 bases from J, the junction contained 8 bases not matched to a gene. The CDR3 nucleotides read TGTGCCAGCAGTTACGGTGTCGGACTAGCGGCGTACAATGAGCAGTTCTTC. It translates to CASSYGVGLAAYNEQFF.

The chain couples TRBV5-1 to TRBJ2-1; TRBD2 matches 12 bases. The CDR3 is 15 amino acids. CDR1 and CDR2 (germline): SGHRS, YFSETQ. The junction had 6 bases not matched to a gene; V was cut back by 7 bases and J by 4 bases. CDR3 region: CASAETSGSYNEQFF. The DNA for the CDR3 is TGCGCCAGCGCAGAGACTAGCGGGAGTTACAATGAGCAGTTCTTC.

The V gene is TRBV7-9, the J gene TRBJ1-1; D remains unclear. The germline V gene has CDR1 SEHNR and CDR2 FQNEAQ (reference sequence). The CDR3 covers 13 residues. Trimming took 5 bases from V and 5 from J, leaving 12 bases between them. This chain's CDR3 is CASSRSGVTEAFF. DNA of the CDR3: TGTGCCAGCAGCCGGTCCGGGGTTACTGAAGCTTTCTTT.

The chain combines TRBV6-2 or TRBV6-3 with TRBJ1-1, with TRBD1 matching over 8 bases. CDR1 and CDR2 (germline): MNHEY, SVGEGT. The CDR3 loop spans 16 amino acids. After removal of 6 bases from V and 0 bases from J, the junction contained 9 bases not matched to a gene. The CDR3 loop reads CASRNRGQGLNTEAFF. In nucleotides, the CDR3 is TGTGCCAGCAGAAACAGAGGACAGGGTTTGAACACTGAAGCTTTCTTT.

The chain joins TRBV6-5 to TRBJ1-5; possibly TRBD1 for D (6 bases). Trimming left V 6 bases short and J 1 base short, with 19 bases between. The CDR3 loop spans 17 amino acids. In germline, CDR1 is MNHEY, CDR2 SVGAGI. This CDR3 reads CASRNRASTVSNQPQHF. CDR3 nucleotide sequence: TGTGCCAGCAGGAACAGGGCTTCAACCGTAAGCAATCAGCCCCAGCATTTT.

This clonotype came up a few times. The chain has TRBV6-5 and TRBJ2-1; 9 nucleotides line up with TRBD2. The J segment lost 3 bases and the V segment lost 6 bases, leaving 6 bases of the junction unmatched. Germline CDR1 is MNHEY and CDR2 is SVGAGI. The CDR3 contains 15 residues. The CDR3 DNA reads TGTGCCAGCAGCTCCAGCGGGAGGAGCTACAATGAGCAGTTCTTC. It encodes CASSSSGRSYNEQFF.

There are a few counts of this clonotype. The chain joins TRBV7-9 to TRBJ1-2; D gene ambiguous. Germline V lookup: CDR1 SEHNR, CDR2 FQNEAQ (reference sequence). Trimming left V 1 base short and J 8 bases short, with 14 bases between. The CDR3 loop spans 14 amino acids. CDR3 nucleotides: TGTGCCAGCAGCTTAGGGGGTCCCTGGAGGGGCTACACCTTC. This encodes CASSLGGPWRGYTF. Complete variable domain (other parts from reference TRBV7-9 and TRBJ1-2): DTGVSQNPRHKITKRGQNVTFRCDPISEHNRLYWYRQTLGQGPEFLTYFQNEAQLEKSRLLSDRFSAERPKGSFSTLEIQRTEQGDSAMYLCASSLGGPWRGYTFGSGTRLTVV.

The table lists this clonotype with a few counts. The genes are TRBV29-1 and TRBJ1-1; D uncertain. Germline values: CDR1 SQVTM, CDR2 ANQGSEA. This CDR3 has 13 amino acids. V lost 4 bases to trimming and J lost 4 bases, with 13 bases between them. DNA of the CDR3: TGCAGCGTTGCTACAGATTTTGCCACTGAAGCTTTCTTT. As protein: CSVATDFATEAFF.

This chain links TRBV5-1 with TRBJ2-6; D gene unclear. From germline, CDR1 is SGHRS and CDR2 YFSETQ. The V end was cut by 0 bases, the J end by 0 bases, with 7 bases between. This CDR3 is built from 16 residues. The CDR3: CASSLDGNSGANVLTF. In nucleotides, the CDR3 is TGCGCCAGCAGCTTGGACGGCAACTCTGGGGCCAACGTCCTGACTTTC.

This chain joins TRBV6-6 and TRBJ1-2; D remains ambiguous. This CDR3 comprises 13 residues. Germline V gene lookup returns CDR1 MNHNY and CDR2 SVGAGI (reference sequence). V lost 5 bases, J lost 6 bases, and 13 bases lay in between. CDR3 residues: CASSLSYVDGYTF. DNA of the CDR3: TGTGCCAGCAGTCTCTCCTACGTGGATGGCTACACCTTC.

CDR3 residues: CASSQATGGQPQHF. DNA for the CDR3: TGTGCCAGCAGCCAAGCCACAGGGGGCCAGCCCCAGCATTTT. The chain couples TRBV3-1 to TRBJ1-5, with 9 bases that match TRBD1. The V gene end was trimmed by 1 base and the J gene end by 7 bases; junction bases not matched to a gene: 2. This CDR3 comprises 14 residues. The germline V gene has CDR1 LGHDT and CDR2 YNNKEL (reference sequence).

The chain is built from TRBV29-1 and TRBJ2-1; D is ambiguous. V lost 5 bases and J lost 8, with 13 bases in between. Germline assignment: CDR1 SQVTM and CDR2 ANQGSEA. The CDR3 has 12 amino acids. This CDR3 reads CSVRTDADEQFF. The CDR3 DNA is TGCAGCGTTCGTACAGACGCAGATGAGCAGTTCTTC.

This clonotype was observed a few times. The rearrangement joins TRBV30 to TRBJ1-5; D may be TRBD1 (5 bases). Per germline, CDR1 GTSNPN and CDR2 SVGIG (reference sequence). Trimming stripped 3 bases from V and 6 bases from J, with 9 bases between. The CDR3 contains 12 residues. The DNA for the CDR3 is TGTGCCTGGAGGCAGGGAGGTCAGCCCCAGCATTTT. This gives the protein CAWRQGGQPQHF.

This clonotype was picked up a small number of times. This sequence joins TRBV29-1 and TRBJ1-2, with 12 nucleotides matching TRBD1. CDR1 and CDR2 from the germline V gene are SQVTM and ANQGSEA. The CDR3 consists of 16 residues. The J segment lost 6 bases and the V segment lost 7 bases, leaving 15 bases of the junction unmatched. DNA of the CDR3: TGCAGCGCCGCGGGGACAGGGGGCTTCGGCCTCGATGGCTACACCTTC. It encodes CSAAGTGGFGLDGYTF. Full variable domain (remainder filled in from reference TRBV29-1 and TRBJ1-2): SAVISQKPSRDICQRGTSLTIQCQVDSQVTMMFWYRQQPGQSLTLIATANQGSEATYESGFVIDKFPISRPNLTFSTLTVSNMSPEDSSIYLCSAAGTGGFGLDGYTFGSGTRLTVV.

This clonotype has just a few counts. The rearrangement uses TRBV6-5 and TRBJ2-2, with 9 bases matching TRBD1. Trimming at V came to 6 bases and at J to 7 bases, leaving 6 bases not matched to a gene. Germline assignment: CDR1 MNHEY and CDR2 SVGAGI. The CDR3 sequence is 14 residues long. Written as DNA, the CDR3 is TGTGCCAGCAGGGGGACAGGGTGGAGCGGGGAGCTGTTTTTT. It is translated as CASRGTGWSGELFF.

V is TRBV12-3 or TRBV12-4 and J is TRBJ1-5; 7 bases are a match to TRBD1. V dropped 0 bases and J dropped 7; count of bases not matched to a gene: 9. The CDR3 loop spans 16 amino acids. The CDR3 DNA is TGTGCCAGCAGTTTAGCTGGCAGGGGGTTCTTGCAGCCCCAGCATTTT. It encodes CASSLAGRGFLQPQHF.

This clonotype turned up a few times. This chain uses TRBV4-1 with TRBJ1-5; tentatively, D is TRBD1 (6 bases). V was trimmed by 0 bases and J by 5 bases, leaving 17 bases between them. Per the germline V gene, CDR1 is MGHRA and CDR2 is YSYEKL. CDR3 length: 17 residues. The CDR3 DNA reads TGCGCCAGCAGCCAAGAGCAGAGCACAGGGCCAGATCAGCCCCAGCATTTT. Translated: CASSQEQSTGPDQPQHF.

The chain employs TRBV29-1 and TRBJ2-2; D may be TRBD2 (6 bases). The V gene lost 1 base and the J gene lost 0 bases, with 9 bases spanning the gap. CDR1 is SQVTM and CDR2 is ANQGSEA in the germline V gene. The CDR3 is made up of 15 amino acids. The CDR3 coding sequence is TGCAGCGTTGAAGGCGGCGGGGCGAACACCGGGGAGCTGTTTTTT. As protein: CSVEGGGANTGELFF.

There are a few counts of this clonotype. This chain links TRBV29-1 with TRBJ2-5; D possibly corresponds to TRBD1 (5 bases). Deletions cut 3 bases from V and 1 base from J, with 9 bases between. Germline V gene data show CDR1 as SQVTM and CDR2 as ANQGSEA. CDR3 length: 13 amino acids. CDR3 amino acids: CSVDLQVQETQYF. DNA for the CDR3: TGCAGCGTTGATTTACAGGTCCAAGAGACCCAGTACTTC.